A single count supports the clone carrying this T cell receptor (beta chain). The antigen remains unidentified. The data are from a study of blood T cells in healthy people across ages. Study in general: For every two T cells, template switching captured about one barcoded beta molecule. Overall study findings and caveats: The unsorted PBMCs prevented any conclusive comparison of naive versus antigen-experienced cells.

PCR was performed a second time for about 7 to 12 cycles using a sample-barcoded 5' primer and a J-beta primer mix. A template-switch adaptor with 12 random nucleotides tagged each cDNA molecule. Each single sample gave us at least 3 million CDR3-containing paired-end reads. TCRdb re-called the 5' RACE reads with MiXCR, one entry per CDR3 protein. The repertoire holds 870,000 or so distinct CDR3 sequences, with roughly 26% as singletons. V shed 2 bases and J shed 1 base, with 5 bases lying between them. Germline V gene lookup returns CDR1 MNHEY and CDR2 SVGAGI. This CDR3 has 14 amino acids. The V gene is TRBV6-5, the J gene TRBJ2-2; no reliable D call. The sample taken for sequencing was blood. This clonotype was sampled from a woman at least 80 years old in good health. CDR3 region: CASSYDWNTGELFF. CDR3 DNA sequence: TGTGCCAGCAGTTACGACTGGAACACCGGGGAGCTGTTTTTT.